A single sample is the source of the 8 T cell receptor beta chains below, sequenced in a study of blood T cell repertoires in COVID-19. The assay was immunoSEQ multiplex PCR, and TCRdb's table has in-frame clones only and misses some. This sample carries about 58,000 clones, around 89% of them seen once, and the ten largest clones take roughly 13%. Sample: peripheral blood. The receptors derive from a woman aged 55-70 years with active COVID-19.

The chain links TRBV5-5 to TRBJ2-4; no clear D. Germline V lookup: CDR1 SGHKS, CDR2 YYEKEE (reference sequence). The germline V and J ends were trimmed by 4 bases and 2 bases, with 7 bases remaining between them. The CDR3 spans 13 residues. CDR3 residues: CASSLPTKNIQYF. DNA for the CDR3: TGTGCCAGCAGCCTACCAACCAAAAACATTCAGTACTTC.

The CDR3 DNA sequence: TGTGCCAGCGAGGGACAGATAAACTATGGCTACACCTTC. As protein: CASEGQINYGYTF. The rearrangement uses TRBV6-5 and TRBJ1-2; 7 nucleotides match TRBD1. J was trimmed by 2 bases and V by 8 bases; bases with no gene match: 5. CDR3 length: 13 amino acids. Germline V gene lookup returns CDR1 MNHEY and CDR2 SVGAGI.

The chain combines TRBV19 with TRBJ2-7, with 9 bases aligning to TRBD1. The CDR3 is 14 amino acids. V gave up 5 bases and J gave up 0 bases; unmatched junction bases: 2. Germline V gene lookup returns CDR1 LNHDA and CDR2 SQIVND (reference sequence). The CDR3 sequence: CASSVGQGSYEQYF. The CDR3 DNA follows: TGTGCCAGTAGTGTGGGACAGGGCTCCTACGAGCAGTACTTC.

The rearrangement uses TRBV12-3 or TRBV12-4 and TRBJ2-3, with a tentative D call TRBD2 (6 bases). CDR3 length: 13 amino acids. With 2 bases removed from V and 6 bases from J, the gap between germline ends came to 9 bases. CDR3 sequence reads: CASSLWGRDTQYF. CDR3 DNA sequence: TGTGCCAGCAGTTTATGGGGGAGGGATACGCAGTATTTT.

CDR3 sequence reads: CASGPGNTDTQYF. CDR3 nucleotide sequence: TGTGCCAGCGGTCCGGGGAACACAGATACGCAGTATTTT. The J gene is TRBJ2-3, the V gene TRBV6-6; D possibly corresponds to TRBD2 (5 bases). This CDR3 is built from 13 residues. Trimming cost V 8 bases and J 2 bases, with 11 bases left between them. Germline CDR1 is MNHNY and CDR2 is SVGAGI (reference sequence).

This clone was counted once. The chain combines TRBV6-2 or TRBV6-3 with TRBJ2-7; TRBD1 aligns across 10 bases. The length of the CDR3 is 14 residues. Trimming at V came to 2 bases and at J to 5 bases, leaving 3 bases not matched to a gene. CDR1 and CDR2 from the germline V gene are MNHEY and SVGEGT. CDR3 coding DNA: TGTGCCAGCAGTTACCGGGACAGGGGCCACGAGCAGTACTTC. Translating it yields CASSYRDRGHEQYF.

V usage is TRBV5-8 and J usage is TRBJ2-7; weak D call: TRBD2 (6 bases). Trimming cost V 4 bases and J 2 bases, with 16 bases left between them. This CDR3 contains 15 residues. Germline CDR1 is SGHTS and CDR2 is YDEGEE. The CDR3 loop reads CASSAGQAGTYEQYF. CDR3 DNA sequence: TGTGCCAGCAGCGCAGGTCAGGCGGGGACCTACGAGCAGTACTTC.

The CDR3, as DNA: TGTGCCAGCTCACCTTTACGGGAGACTGAAGCTTTCTTT. This codes for CASSPLRETEAFF. The J gene is TRBJ1-1, the V gene TRBV18; no definite D call. In germline, CDR1 is KGHSH, CDR2 LQKENI. The CDR3 has 13 amino acids. Trimming left V 3 bases short and J 5 bases short, with 10 bases between.